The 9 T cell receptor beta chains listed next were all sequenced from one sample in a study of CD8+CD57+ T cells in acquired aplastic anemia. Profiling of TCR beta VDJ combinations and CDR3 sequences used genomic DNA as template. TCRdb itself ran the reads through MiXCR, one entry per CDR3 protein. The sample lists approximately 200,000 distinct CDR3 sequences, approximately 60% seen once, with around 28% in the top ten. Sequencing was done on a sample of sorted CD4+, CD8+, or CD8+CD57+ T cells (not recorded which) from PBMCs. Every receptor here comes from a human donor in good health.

For the CDR3, the DNA is TGTGCCAGCAGCTTAGGATTGGGCTCTGGAAACACCATATATTTT. Its protein is CASSLGLGSGNTIYF. The rearrangement uses TRBV11-2 and TRBJ1-3; D unclear. This CDR3 has 15 residues. V lost 1 base and J 0 bases, leaving 7 bases between the germline ends. Germline lookup yields CDR1 SGHAT and CDR2 FQNNGV.

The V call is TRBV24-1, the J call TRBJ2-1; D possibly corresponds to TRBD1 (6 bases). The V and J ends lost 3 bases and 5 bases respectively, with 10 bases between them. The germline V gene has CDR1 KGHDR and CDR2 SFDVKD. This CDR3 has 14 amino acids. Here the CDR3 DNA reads TGTGCCACCAGTGATCCCGGACAGCACAATGAGCAGTTCTTC. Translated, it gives CATSDPGQHNEQFF.

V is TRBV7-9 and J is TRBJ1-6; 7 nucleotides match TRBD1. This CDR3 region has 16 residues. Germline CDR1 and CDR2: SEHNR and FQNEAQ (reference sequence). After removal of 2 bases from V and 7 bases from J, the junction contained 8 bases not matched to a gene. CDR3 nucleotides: TGTGCCAGCAGCTTAAGGGCGGCAGGGGGAAATTCACCCCTCCACTTT. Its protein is CASSLRAAGGNSPLHF. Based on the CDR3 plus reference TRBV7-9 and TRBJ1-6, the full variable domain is DTGVSQNPRHKITKRGQNVTFRCDPISEHNRLYWYRQTLGQGPEFLTYFQNEAQLEKSRLLSDRFSAERPKGSFSTLEIQRTEQGDSAMYLCASSLRAAGGNSPLHFGNGTRLTVT.

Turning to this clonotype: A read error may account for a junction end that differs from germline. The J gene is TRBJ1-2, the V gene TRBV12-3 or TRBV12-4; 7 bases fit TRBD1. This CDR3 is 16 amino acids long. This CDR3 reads CASSLVGGGGASGYTF. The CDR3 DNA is TGTGCCAGCAGCTTAGTCGGGGGAGGGGGCGCGTCTGGCTACACCTTC.

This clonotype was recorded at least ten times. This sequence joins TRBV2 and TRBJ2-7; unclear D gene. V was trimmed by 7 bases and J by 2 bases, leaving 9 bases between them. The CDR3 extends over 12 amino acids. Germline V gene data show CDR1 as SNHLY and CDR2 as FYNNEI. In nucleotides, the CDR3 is TGTGCCAGCAAGGTGGCCGCCTACGAGCAGTACTTC. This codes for CASKVAAYEQYF.

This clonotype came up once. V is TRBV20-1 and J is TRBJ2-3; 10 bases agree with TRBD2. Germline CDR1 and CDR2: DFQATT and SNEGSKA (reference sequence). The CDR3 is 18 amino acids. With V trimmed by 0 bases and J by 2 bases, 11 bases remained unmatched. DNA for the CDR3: TGCAGTGCTAGAGATCAACCGGTAGCGGGAGGCTACACAGATACGCAGTATTTT. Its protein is CSARDQPVAGGYTDTQYF.

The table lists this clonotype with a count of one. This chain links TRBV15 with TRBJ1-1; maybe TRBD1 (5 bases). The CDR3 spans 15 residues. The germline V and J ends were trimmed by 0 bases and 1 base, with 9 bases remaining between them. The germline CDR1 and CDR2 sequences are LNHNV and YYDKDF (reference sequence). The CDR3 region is CATSRETDANTEAFF. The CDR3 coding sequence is TGTGCCACCAGCAGAGAGACAGATGCGAACACTGAAGCTTTCTTT. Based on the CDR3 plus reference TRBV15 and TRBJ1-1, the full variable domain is DAMVIQNPRYQVTQFGKPVTLSCSQTLNHNVMYWYQQKSSQAPKLLFHYYDKDFNNEADTPDNFQSRRPNTSFCFLDIRSPGLGDTAMYLCATSRETDANTEAFFGQGTRLTVV.

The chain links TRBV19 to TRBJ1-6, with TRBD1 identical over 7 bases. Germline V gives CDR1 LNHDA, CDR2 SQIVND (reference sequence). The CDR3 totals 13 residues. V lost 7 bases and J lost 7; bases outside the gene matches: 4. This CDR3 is CASKAGGNSPLHF. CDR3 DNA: TGTGCCAGTAAGGCAGGGGGGAATTCACCCCTCCACTTT.

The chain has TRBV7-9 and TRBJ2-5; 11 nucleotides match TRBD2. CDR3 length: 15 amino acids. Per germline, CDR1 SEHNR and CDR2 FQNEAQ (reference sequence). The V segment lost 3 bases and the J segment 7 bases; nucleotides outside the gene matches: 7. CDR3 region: CASSLGLAAKGTQYF. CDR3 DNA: TGTGCCAGCAGCTTGGGACTAGCGGCAAAAGGGACCCAGTACTTC.